This entry lists 25 T cell receptor delta chains sequenced from one sample in a study of gamma-delta T cells after stem cell transplantation. TCRdb fed the RT-PCR reads into CATT to redo clone calling. The sample consists of some 13,000 delta-chain clones, approximately 32% of them appearing once. Sequenced: gamma-delta T cells. These receptors all stem from a human donor. It is not recorded whose cells these are; they may come from a transplant donor.

The rearrangement uses TRDV1 and TRDJ1, with 10 nucleotides matching TRDD3. This CDR3 comprises 21 residues. Germline CDR1 is TSWWSYY and CDR2 is QGS. J gave up 1 base and V 0 bases, and 17 bases lay outside the gene matches. The CDR3 nucleotides read TGTGCTCTTGGGGAACTGGGACCTAAGGACTGGGGGATGAGGGCCACCGATAAACTCATCTTT. It yields the protein CALGELGPKDWGMRATDKLIF.

As regards this clone: The sample contains more than one DNA sequence encoding this CDR3. The chain joins TRDV2 to TRDJ1, with TRDD3 matching over 12 bases. The germline CDR1 and CDR2 sequences are GEAIGNYY and EKD. The CDR3 consists of 18 residues. The trim removed 0 bases at V and 3 bases at J, leaving 10 bases unmatched. The CDR3 protein is CACDTVLYWGIHADKLIF. The CDR3, as DNA: TGTGCCTGTGACACCGTATTGTACTGGGGGATACACGCCGATAAACTCATCTTT.

As to this clone: Other DNA sequences within the sample encode an identical CDR3. The chain combines TRDV3 with TRDJ1; TRDD3 matches 11 bases. V trimming: 0 bases; J trimming: 0 bases; junction bases outside the gene matches: 18. CDR3 length: 20 residues. CDR1 is TVYSNPD, CDR2 GDNSRS, per germline (reference sequence). CDR3 sequence: CAFRSYYPLGDTLYTDKLIF. As DNA, the CDR3 is TGTGCCTTTAGGTCTTACTACCCTCTGGGGGATACCCTGTACACCGATAAACTCATCTTT. The entire variable domain, with the rest obtained from reference TRDV3 and TRDJ1, is as follows: CDKVTQSSPDQTVASGSEVVLLCTYDTVYSNPDLFWYRIRPDYSFQFVFYGDNSRSEGADFTQGRFSVKHILTQKAFHLVISPVRTEDSATYYCAFRSYYPLGDTLYTDKLIFGKGTRVTVEP.

DNA for the CDR3: TGTGCTAGTGGGGAACGAGTCAAAGTCACCGATAAACTCATCTTT. It codes for CASGERVKVTDKLIF. The V call is TRDV1, the J call TRDJ1; D perhaps matches TRDD3 (5 bases). Trimming took 11 bases from V and 1 from J, leaving 20 bases between them. This CDR3 has 15 amino acids. The germline CDR1 and CDR2 sequences are TSWWSYY and QGS.

With regard to this clone: At one of its ends the junction is not consistent with the germline gene, which may arise from a read error. The chain is built from TRDV2 and TRDJ3, with 10 bases lining up with TRDD3. The germline gives CDR1 GEAIGNYY, CDR2 EKD. The CDR3 is made up of 19 amino acids. The CDR3 DNA sequence: TGTGCCTGTGACACGGTACTGGGGGATGGCTCCTTGGACACCCGACAGATGTTTTTC. Amino acid sequence: CACDTVLGDGSLDTRQMFF.

Concerning this clone: The junction and the germline gene differ at one end; a read error may be behind it. Other DNA variants within this sample encode the same CDR3. The chain couples TRDV1 to TRDJ3, with TRDD3 as a possible D gene (5 bases). CDR1 and CDR2 (germline): TSWWSYY, QGS. The CDR3 is 20 residues long. The CDR3 sequence: CALGSRPPDPLSWDTRQMFF. The CDR3 bases are TGTGCTCTTGGTTCGAGGCCGCCGGATCCGCTCTCCTGGGACACCCGACAGATGTTCTTC.

This clone was observed a few times. This chain links TRDV1 with TRDJ1; TRDD2 aligns across 9 bases. Germline V gives CDR1 TSWWSYY, CDR2 QGS. J gave up 3 bases and V 5 bases, and 28 bases lay outside the gene matches. The CDR3 contains 22 residues. Here the CDR3 reads CALGNPLAFLRWGTYLPDKLIF. CDR3 bases: TGTGCTCTTGGGAATCCTTTGGCCTTCCTACGGTGGGGGACCTACCTTCCCGATAAACTCATCTTT.

There are a few counts of this clone. The chain joins TRDV1 to TRDJ1; D may match TRDD1 or TRDD3 (5 bases each). V was shortened by 2 bases and J by 0 bases, with 28 bases between the two germline ends. The CDR3 is 21 amino acids. The germline V gene has CDR1 TSWWSYY and CDR2 QGS. The CDR3 DNA reads as TGTGCTCTTGGGGAAGAAATCTACAACCGGGGGCCGCCACCCTACACCGATAAACTCATCTTT. Protein: CALGEEIYNRGPPPYTDKLIF.

Of note for this clone: It is unclear where the CDR3 begins or ends on the DNA, so no DNA is shown, and the CDR3 is as TCRdb lists it. This chain joins TRDV2 and TRDJ3; the DNA was not used to check the table's D call, TRDD3. The germline gives CDR1 GEAIGNYY, CDR2 EKD. From its first to its last residue, the CDR3 has 18 amino acids. The CDR3 region is CACDTHLGRSLYTRQMFF.

The V call is TRDV1, the J call TRDJ1, with a possible D match to TRDD2 (6 bases). Trimming pared 4 bases from V and 5 bases from J, leaving 29 bases between. The CDR3 length is 19 residues. CDR1 and CDR2 (germline): TSWWSYY, QGS. CDR3 sequence reads: CALGGPALLRRLNGDKLIF. As DNA, the CDR3 is TGTGCTCTTGGGGGACCGGCCCTCCTACGTCGGCTTAATGGGGATAAACTCATCTTT.

With respect to this clone: A junction boundary mismatches the germline segment, possibly from a read error. V gene TRDV2 combines with J gene TRDJ3; D is unresolved. CDR1 and CDR2 (germline): GEAIGNYY, EKD. This CDR3 is 20 amino acids long. The chain's CDR3 is CACDPVLRLSSSCDTRQMFF. CDR3 nucleotides: TGTGCCTGTGACCCGGTACTGCGATTATCAAGCTCCTGTGACACCCGACAGATGTTTTTC.

The V gene is listed as TRDV2; no J gene was called. CDR3 length equals 22 residues. Germline CDR1 is GEAIGNYY and CDR2 is EKD. The CDR3 spells CACDTGVCDVWYCVPHTYTLIF. The DNA for the CDR3 is TGTGCCTGTGACACCGGCGTGTGCGACGTGTGGTACTGTGTACCGCACACCTATACACTCATCTTC.

The rearrangement links TRDV3 to TRDJ1, with 12 nucleotides matching TRDD3. Germline-derived CDR1 and CDR2 are TVYSNPD and GDNSRS (reference sequence). This CDR3 has 22 residues. Trimming cost V 3 bases and J 1 base; bases outside gene matches: 27. CDR3 sequence: CAFGRPKLGDTDTLFLTDKLIF. CDR3 nucleotide sequence: TGTGCCTTCGGTAGGCCCAAACTGGGGGATACAGACACCCTCTTCCTCACCGATAAACTCATCTTT.

The chain joins TRAV29/DV5 to TRDJ2; 11 positions match TRDD3. V lost 5 bases to trimming and J lost 3 bases; unmatched junction nucleotides: 12. This CDR3 spans 17 amino acids. In germline, CDR1 is NSMFDY, CDR2 ISSIKDK. In DNA, the CDR3 is TGTGCAGCGACCGTGGGGGATACGCGATATCTGACAGCACAACTCTTCTTT. It yields the protein CAATVGDTRYLTAQLFF.

The gene calls are TRDV2 and TRDJ2; tentatively, D is TRDD3 (5 bases). Looked up from germline, CDR1 is GEAIGNYY and CDR2 is EKD. Trimming cost V 0 bases and J 12 bases, with 19 bases left between them. The CDR3 totals 15 residues. In DNA, the CDR3 is TGTGCCTGTGACACCCGGGGAGGCCCGAGAACAAAACTCTTCTTT. Translation: CACDTRGGPRTKLFF.

The sample holds one count of this clone. Compared with germline, one end of the junction differs, possibly owing to a read error. The sample contains more than one DNA sequence encoding this CDR3. This sequence joins TRDV2 and TRDJ3; 13 nucleotides align to TRDD3. The germline gives CDR1 GEAIGNYY, CDR2 EKD. The CDR3 runs to 19 residues. CDR3 DNA sequence: TGTGCCTGTGACACCTACTGGGGGATACGCTCCTGGGACACCCGACAAATGTTTTTC. It codes for CACDTYWGIRSWDTRQMFF.

In its sample, this clone was seen a few times. This chain links TRDV1 with TRDJ1; TRDD3 matches 11 bases. Trimming took 5 bases from V and 0 from J; bases not matched to a gene: 11. The CDR3 is 18 amino acids. Germline V gene sequence: CDR1 TSWWSYY, CDR2 QGS. DNA for the CDR3: TGTGCTCTTGGGTACCAACTGGGGGATAAAAGTTACACCGATAAACTCATCTTT. This codes for CALGYQLGDKSYTDKLIF.

The rearrangement uses TRDV1 and TRDJ1; 10 bases are shared with TRDD3. Germline trimming cut 7 bases from V and 4 bases from J; bases unmatched to any gene: 9. The germline CDR1 and CDR2 sequences are TSWWSYY and QGS. The CDR3 runs to 15 residues. CDR3 nucleotide sequence: TGTGCTCTTGAAGGGGGATACGGTACAAACGATAAACTCATCTTT. Translating gives CALEGGYGTNDKLIF.

V is TRDV1 and J is TRDJ1; the match to TRDD3 covers 10 bases. The CDR3 totals 19 residues. J gave up 5 bases and V 0 bases, and 15 bases lay outside the gene matches. Germline CDR1 reads TSWWSYY; CDR2 reads QGS. The chain's CDR3 is CALGELPPYWGILKDKLIF. CDR3 sequence (DNA): TGTGCTCTTGGGGAACTACCTCCGTACTGGGGGATTCTTAAGGATAAACTCATCTTT.

In this sample, this clone turned up a few times. The V gene is TRDV3, the J gene TRDJ1, with 9 bases fitting TRDD3. The CDR3 has 17 residues. V lost 3 bases, J lost 2 bases, and 16 bases stayed unmatched. Germline V lookup: CDR1 TVYSNPD, CDR2 GDNSRS (reference sequence). The CDR3 here is CALAPTLWGYGTDKLIF. The CDR3 bases are TGTGCCTTGGCACCTACGCTCTGGGGATACGGGACCGATAAACTCATCTTT.

This clone was detected a few times. The rearrangement uses TRDV1 and TRDJ3, with a possible D match to TRDD2 (6 bases). This CDR3 region has 22 residues. Trimming cost V 0 bases and J 3 bases, with 24 bases left between them. Germline lookup yields CDR1 TSWWSYY and CDR2 QGS. In nucleotides, the CDR3 is TGTGCTCTTGGGGAACTGGCCTCCTACGAAGAGATAGATCACTGGGACACCCGACAGATGTTTTTC. Its protein is CALGELASYEEIDHWDTRQMFF.

This clone was seen just once. Here the CDR3 DNA reads TGTGCCTCGGGCCCCAAAGGGGGAGGGTACACCGATAAACTCATCTTT. It yields the protein CASGPKGGGYTDKLIF. The chain couples TRDV3 to TRDJ1; tentative D call: TRDD3 (6 bases). The CDR3 has 16 amino acids. V was trimmed by 4 bases and J by 0 bases, leaving 21 bases between them. Germline V gives CDR1 TVYSNPD, CDR2 GDNSRS (reference sequence).

This clone appeared a few times. The chain is built from TRDV3 and TRDJ1; 9 positions agree with TRDD3. Germline-derived CDR1 and CDR2 are TVYSNPD and GDNSRS (reference sequence). The J segment lost 4 bases and the V segment lost 5 bases, leaving 20 bases of the junction unmatched. The CDR3 sequence is 17 residues long. Here the CDR3 DNA reads TGTGCCCGAGAAGAGAGGGGCCGTTACTGGGGGAGCGATAAACTCATCTTT. Translating it yields CAREERGRYWGSDKLIF.

The chain uses TRDV3 and TRDJ3; D may be TRDD2 or TRDD3 (5 bases each). Per germline, CDR1 TVYSNPD and CDR2 GDNSRS (reference sequence). V was trimmed by 4 bases and J by 5 bases, leaving 27 bases between them. CDR3 length: 19 amino acids. The CDR3 loop is CAWGDSPTIRGGDTRQMFF. The CDR3 region has the DNA TGTGCCTGGGGAGATTCCCCTACAATCAGGGGGGGGGACACCCGACAGATGTTTTTC.

This clone was observed a handful of times. The chain employs TRDV1 and TRDJ1; 7 bases align to TRDD3. Germline V gene lookup returns CDR1 TSWWSYY and CDR2 QGS. The CDR3 contains 19 residues. Trimming removed 3 bases from V and 2 bases from J; junction bases left unmatched: 18. The CDR3 here is CALGDYNTGVQKRTDKLIF. The CDR3 DNA follows: TGTGCTCTTGGGGATTATAATACTGGGGTCCAAAAAAGGACCGATAAACTCATCTTT.